This T cell receptor beta chain stems from a study of shared clonotypes between healthy human individuals. Data came from immunoSEQ multiplex PCR; TCRdb stores just in-frame clones and leaves some out. This table holds roughly 1 million clones, under 80% found once. Broader study findings: The study found roughly 5% of naive CD4 clonotypes shared across several donors.

V trimming: 6 bases; J trimming: 1 base; junction bases outside the gene matches: 8. Germline V gives CDR1 LGHNT, CDR2 FRNRAP. The CDR3 runs 15 residues. A word on this clone: Antigen: not known.

Specimen: memory CD4+ T cells sorted from blood. Subset in this sample: CD45RA-negative fraction. This chain joins TRBV12-5 and TRBJ2-7; the match to TRBD1 covers 8 bases. This sequence originates from a man between 18 and 35 years old in good health. The CDR3 nucleotides read TGTGCTAGTGGGCCGGACAGGGTAAGGTCCTACGAGCAGTACTTC. It encodes CASGPDRVRSYEQYF.